This T cell receptor (beta chain) was observed in a study of T cells expressing NK-cell markers. Whole-study context: Each TCR beta repertoire originated in sorted T cells that were CD3+CD56+NKG2C+, CD3+CD56+NKG2C- or CD3+CD56-NKG2C+. Seven sequenced donors out of eight were HCMV-seropositive, one seronegative.

TCRdb reprocessed the 5' RACE reads and reports one entry per CDR3 protein, with no DNA. In all, the sample yields a few hundred thousand distinct CDR3 sequences. CDR3 length equals 15 residues. Germline CDR1 is LNHNV and CDR2 is YYDKDF (reference sequence). The sequenced sample consisted of blood T cells: a sorted CD56 or NKG2C T cell subset, CD4+ or CD8+ T cells, or bulk PBMC T cells (not recorded which). V is TRBV15 and J is TRBJ1-1; TCRdb reports TRBD1, a call that lacks DNA to check it against. The TCR was taken from a man aged 18 to 35 in good health. CDR3 in amino acids: CATSSQRGTGSEAFF. The full variable domain, rest sourced from reference TRBV15 and TRBJ1-1, is DAMVIQNPRYQVTQFGKPVTLSCSQTLNHNVMYWYQQKSSQAPKLLFHYYDKDFNNEADTPDNFQSRRPNTSFCFLDIRSPGLGDTAMYLCATSSQRGTGSEAFFGQGTRLTVV.